A selection of T cell receptor beta chains follows, all from one sample in a study of cytomegalovirus exposure and HLA in healthy donors. The assay was immunoSEQ multiplex PCR, and TCRdb's table has in-frame clones only and misses some. The sample yields 150,000 to 200,000 clones, approximately 80% seen once. Sequences were obtained from PBMCs. These TCRs come from a man aged 18 to 29 in good health and CMV-seronegative. Each CDR3 is given with its conserved first and last residue.

TRBV4-1,TRBJ2-1,CASSPRQGGGTAYNEQFF
TRBV6-5,TRBJ1-5,CASSRPNQPQHF
TRBV7-2,TRBJ1-5,CASSPTGSQPQHF
TRBV7-9,TRBJ2-5,CASSLRIGEETQYF
TRBV15,TRBJ2-5,CATSRDINSGRPQETQYF
TRBV4-2,TRBJ1-2,CASSQDGSRGYGYTF
TRBV2,TRBJ1-5,CASSGTGEIQPQHF
TRBV11-2,TRBJ2-1,CASSLVTRTEQFF
TRBV28,TRBJ1-4,CASSFGQAGLNEKLFF
TRBV11-3,TRBJ2-1,CASSSPFGLAGGYNEQFF
TRBV25-1,TRBJ2-7,CASSEEWTGRAEQYF
TRBV7-8,TRBJ1-1,CASSTRRAGGEAFF
TRBV28,TRBJ1-1,CASSLGGFGIGPSTEAFF
TRBV19,TRBJ2-6,CASSMIDNSPSANVLTF
TRBV28,TRBJ1-1,CASSLYGATGAGDTEAFF
TRBV7-9,TRBJ1-1,CASRGQEMNTEAFF
TRBV7-3,TRBJ1-1,CASSLTAGAAEAFF
TRBV6-1,TRBJ2-7,CASSAGTGTYEQYF
TRBV19,TRBJ1-2,CASSLGGEGYGYTF
TRBV7-8,TRBJ2-3,CASSSSGGVSTDTQYF